The rows below give T cell receptor beta chains drawn from one sample of a study of identical twins. TCRdb re-derived calls from the 5' RACE reads in MiXCR, one entry per CDR3 protein. The sample shows approximately 220,000 distinct CDR3 sequences, around 8.1% of them seen only once. In addition, the sample was reused for a study of yellow fever vaccine responses in identical twins.

Sample: memory (CD45RO+) T cells sorted from blood. These receptors came from a woman aged 18 to 35 in good health. Both conserved end residues are part of each CDR3. The D gene is left open where the match is weak. Size tells how often a clone was seen (once, few, many) or the class of an expanded clone, and some rows leave it out.

j_call	cdr3_length	clone_size	v_call	d_call	cdr3_nt	cdr3_aa
TRBJ1-5	16	-	TRBV28	TRBD1	TGTGCCAGCAGCTCTCCTCGGACAGGGGTTATTCAGCCCCAGCATTTT	CASSSPRTGVIQPQHF
TRBJ1-6	14	few	TRBV7-2	TRBD1	TGTGCCAGCAGCCCCGGACAGGGCACTTCACCCCTCCACTTT	CASSPGQGTSPLHF
TRBJ2-1	14	many	TRBV5-1	TRBD1	TGCGCCAGCAGCGAAGGGGGCCCCTACAATGAGCAGTTCTTC	CASSEGGPYNEQFF
TRBJ2-5	14	few	TRBV28	TRBD1	TGTGCCAGCAGTTCGACAGGGGGCTGGAAGACCCAGTACTTC	CASSSTGGWKTQYF
TRBJ2-1	15	few	TRBV20-1	-	TGCAGTGCTAGGACCCGGGACTGGATTCCCAATGAGCAGTTCTTC	CSARTRDWIPNEQFF
TRBJ2-7	15	few	TRBV6-2/TRBV6-3	-	TGTGCCAGCAGTTACTTAGCGCAGGGGCGCTACGAGCAGTACTTC	CASSYLAQGRYEQYF
TRBJ1-5	15	-	TRBV7-2	TRBD1	TGTGCCAGCAGCCGATCCGGACAGGGGTCCCAGCCCCAGCATTTT	CASSRSGQGSQPQHF
TRBJ2-7	15	-	TRBV7-3	-	TGTGCCAGCAGCTTAAGAGGGGGAAGCTCCTACGAGCAGTACTTC	CASSLRGGSSYEQYF
TRBJ1-5	12	many	TRBV10-3	-	TGTGCCACCGCGACCGGCAATCAGCCCCAGCATTTT	CATATGNQPQHF
TRBJ2-3	15	many	TRBV12-3/TRBV12-4	-	TGTGCCAGCAGTGCGGGACGGAGTTACACAGATACGCAGTATTTT	CASSAGRSYTDTQYF
TRBJ2-3	15	-	TRBV7-2	-	TGTGCCAGCAGCTTAGGGCTACCCAGCACAGATACGCAGTATTTT	CASSLGLPSTDTQYF
TRBJ2-7	11	few	TRBV25-1	-	TGTGCCAGCAGTGAGACAGTCGAGCAGTACTTC	CASSETVEQYF